The clone carrying this T cell receptor beta chain was counted a single time. Original processing methods: Amplified reference gene primers provided the basis for estimating nucleated cell counts. The method was immunoSEQ multiplex PCR; TCRdb's version includes in-frame clones alone and lacks a portion of them. V, J and clone size are taken as reported in that table, and D and trimming were inferred from the DNA itself. The sample holds some 120,000 clones, around 80% seen once. The sample is drawn from a study of blood T cell repertoires in COVID-19. Study-level information: Donors in the United States, Italy and Spain gave samples during acute or convalescent COVID-19. T cells, B-cell-depleted T cells, or PBMCs supplied cDNA or gDNA.

The J segment lost 0 bases and the V segment lost 5 bases, leaving 4 bases of the junction unmatched. The germline gives CDR1 MNHEY, CDR2 SMNVEV (reference sequence). The CDR3 covers 16 residues. Specimen: peripheral blood. The chain is built from TRBV27 and TRBJ2-5, with 12 bases that match TRBD1. The TCR comes from a man in his forties or fifties with active or convalescent COVID-19. The CDR3 is CASSEGQGAYQETQYF. The DNA for the CDR3 is TGTGCCAGCAGTGAGGGACAGGGGGCGTACCAAGAGACCCAGTACTTC.